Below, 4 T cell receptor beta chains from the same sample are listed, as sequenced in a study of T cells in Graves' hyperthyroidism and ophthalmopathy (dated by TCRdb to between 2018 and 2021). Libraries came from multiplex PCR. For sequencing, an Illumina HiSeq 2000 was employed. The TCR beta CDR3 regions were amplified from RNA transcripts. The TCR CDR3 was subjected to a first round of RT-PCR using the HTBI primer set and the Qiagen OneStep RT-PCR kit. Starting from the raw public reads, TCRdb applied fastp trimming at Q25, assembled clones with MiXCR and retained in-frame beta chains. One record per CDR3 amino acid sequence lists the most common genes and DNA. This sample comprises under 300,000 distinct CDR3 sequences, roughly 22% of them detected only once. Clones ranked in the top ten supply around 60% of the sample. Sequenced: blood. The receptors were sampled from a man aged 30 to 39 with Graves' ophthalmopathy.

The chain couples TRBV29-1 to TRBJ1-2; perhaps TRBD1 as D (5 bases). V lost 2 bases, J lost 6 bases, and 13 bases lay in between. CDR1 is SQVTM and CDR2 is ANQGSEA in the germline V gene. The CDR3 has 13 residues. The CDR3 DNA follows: TGCAGCGTTGAACGGGGGAATAGCAATGGCTACACCTTC. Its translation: CSVERGNSNGYTF.

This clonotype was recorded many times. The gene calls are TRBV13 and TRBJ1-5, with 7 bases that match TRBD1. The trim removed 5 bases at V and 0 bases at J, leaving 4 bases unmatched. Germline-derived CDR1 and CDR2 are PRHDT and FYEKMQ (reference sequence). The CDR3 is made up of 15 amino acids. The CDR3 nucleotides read TGTGCCAGCAGCCAGGGGGGAGGTAGCAATCAGCCCCAGCATTTT. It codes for CASSQGGGSNQPQHF.

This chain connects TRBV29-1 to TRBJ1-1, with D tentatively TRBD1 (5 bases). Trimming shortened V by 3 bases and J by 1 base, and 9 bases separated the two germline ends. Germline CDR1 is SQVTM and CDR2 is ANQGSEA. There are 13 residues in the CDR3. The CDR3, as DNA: TGCAGCGTTGACTCAAGGGGGAACACTGAAGCTTTCTTT. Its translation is CSVDSRGNTEAFF.

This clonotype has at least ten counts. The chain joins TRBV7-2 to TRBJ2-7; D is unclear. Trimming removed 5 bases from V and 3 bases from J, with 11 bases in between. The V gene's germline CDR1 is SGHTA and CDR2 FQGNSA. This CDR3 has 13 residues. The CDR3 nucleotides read TGTGCCAGCAGCCCCCGTTGGGACTACGAGCAGTACTTC. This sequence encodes CASSPRWDYEQYF.